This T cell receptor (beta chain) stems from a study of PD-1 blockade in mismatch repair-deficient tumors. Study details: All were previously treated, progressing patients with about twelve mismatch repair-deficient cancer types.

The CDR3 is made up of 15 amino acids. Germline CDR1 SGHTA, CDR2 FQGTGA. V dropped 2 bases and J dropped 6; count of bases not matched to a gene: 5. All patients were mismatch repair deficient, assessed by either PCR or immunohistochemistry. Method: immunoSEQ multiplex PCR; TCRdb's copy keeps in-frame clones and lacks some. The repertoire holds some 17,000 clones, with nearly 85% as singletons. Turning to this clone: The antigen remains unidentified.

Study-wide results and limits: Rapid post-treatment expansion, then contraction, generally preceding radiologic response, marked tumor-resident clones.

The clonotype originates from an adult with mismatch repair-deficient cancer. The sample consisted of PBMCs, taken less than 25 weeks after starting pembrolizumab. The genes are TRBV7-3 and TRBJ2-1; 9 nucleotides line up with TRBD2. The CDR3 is CASSLGAGGTNEQFF. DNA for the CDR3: TGTGCCAGCAGCTTAGGGGCGGGAGGGACCAATGAGCAGTTCTTC.